The subject of this entry is one T cell receptor beta chain. Its specificity is unknown. The germline V gene encodes CDR1 SGHRS and CDR2 YFSETQ. The ends were cut back, 4 bases at V and 3 bases at J, with 16 bases in the middle. CDR3 length: 16 amino acids. This sample was taken from a study of OX40 agonist ivuxolimab in advanced cancers. At the level of the study: Ivuxolimab, an agonist antibody against OX40 (CD134), was given to patients. Subjects had a mean age of around 60 years, with a range of roughly 20 to 79; 82.7% were male.

Regarding the study as a whole: Dose levels from 0.1 to 3.0 mg/kg saw CD4+ and CD8+ blood T cells expand clonally by week 6.

Here immunoSEQ multiplex PCR was the method, and the copy in TCRdb shows in-frame clones only, minus some. Here the sample spans some 83,000 clones, about 81% being singletons. This chain connects TRBV5-1 to TRBJ1-4; unclear D gene. The clonotype originates from an adult with an advanced solid tumor such as melanoma, head and neck, liver or kidney cancer. The sequencing used CD4+ or CD8+ T cells sorted from blood, collected in a trial of the OX40 agonist ivuxolimab. CDR3 DNA: TGCGCCAGCAGCCTCAACGGGGTTGGGGCTAATGAAAAACTGTTTTTT. It encodes CASSLNGVGANEKLFF.